This T cell receptor (beta chain) derives from a study of shared clonotypes between healthy human individuals. General observations from the study: In general, naive subsets displayed greater estimated richness than memory subsets did. Non-shared clonotypes displayed generation probabilities falling below those of clonotypes present in all four donors.

TCRdb's table, derived via immunoSEQ multiplex PCR, lists solely in-frame clones and lacks some. The sample lists nearly 750,000 clones; 72% were seen once. V lost 10 bases and J lost 4; bases outside the gene matches: 16. Germline V gene lookup returns CDR1 MNHEY and CDR2 SMNVEV (reference sequence). This CDR3 is built from 17 residues. On this clone: The antigen is undetermined.

This clonotype was obtained from a young woman in good health. Source material: memory CD4+ T cells sorted from blood. Regarding subset: CD45RA-negative fraction. J is TRBJ2-7 and V is TRBV27, with 13 bases that match TRBD2. In DNA form, the CDR3 reads TGTGCCACACGGACTAGCGGGAGTCAACGGCCCTTGTACGAGCAGTACTTC. It translates to CATRTSGSQRPLYEQYF.